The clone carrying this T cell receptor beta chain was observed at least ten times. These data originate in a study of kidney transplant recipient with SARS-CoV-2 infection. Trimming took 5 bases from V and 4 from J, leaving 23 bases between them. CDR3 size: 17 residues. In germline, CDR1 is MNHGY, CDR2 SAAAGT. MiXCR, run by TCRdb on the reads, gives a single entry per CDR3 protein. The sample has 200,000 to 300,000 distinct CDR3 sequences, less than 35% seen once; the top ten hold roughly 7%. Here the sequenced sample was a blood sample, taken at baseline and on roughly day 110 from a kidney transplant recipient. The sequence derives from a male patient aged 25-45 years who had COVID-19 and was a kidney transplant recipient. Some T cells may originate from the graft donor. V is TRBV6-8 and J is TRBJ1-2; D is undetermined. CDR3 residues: CASSGKVRSRKTYGYTF. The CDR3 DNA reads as TGTGCCAGCAGTGGAAAAGTACGCTCTAGAAAGACCTATGGCTACACCTTC.